This entry describes one T cell receptor beta chain. This sample includes further DNA sequences coding for the same CDR3. Methods used by the authors: Amplified reference gene primers provided the basis for estimating nucleated cell counts. TCRdb's table, derived via immunoSEQ multiplex PCR, lists solely in-frame clones and lacks some. For V, J and clone size, that table is used; D and trimming come from the DNA. The sample has more than 200,000 clones; approximately 80% are singletons. This sample was taken from a study of blood T cell repertoires in COVID-19. Study details: Samples taken during acute and convalescent COVID-19 were collected in the United States, Italy and Spain. T cells, B-cell-depleted T cells, or PBMCs supplied cDNA or gDNA.

CDR1 MDHEN and CDR2 SYDVKM come from the germline V gene. There are 14 residues in the CDR3. V shed 1 base, J shed 4 bases, and the junction held 1 base outside the gene matches. The sequence was collected from a man aged 60-69 years with acute or convalescent COVID-19. The chain couples TRBV28 to TRBJ2-5; TRBD2 matches 9 bases. The specimen sequenced was peripheral blood. DNA of the CDR3: TGTGCCAGCAGTTTATTAGCGGGAGTAGAGACCCAGTACTTC. This encodes CASSLLAGVETQYF.